This T cell receptor (beta chain) was retrieved from a study of vaccination and CD4 T cells after COVID-19. Study as a whole: The authors exposed cells to overlapping spike peptides derived from SARS-CoV-2, HCoV-NL63, HCoV-OC43 and HCoV-229E. Control cultures received a CEFX pool, an HIV-1 Nef pool, or no peptide. Study-wide results and caveats: Convalescent patients had a median around 90% of post-vaccine SARS-CoV-2-reactive clones that were detected only after vaccination, not before it.

Comments on this clonotype: Its antigen is unidentified.

The assay that was used to sequence DNA from cultured CD4+ T cells was the Oncomine TCR Beta short-read assay. TCRdb re-called the PCR reads through MiXCR, storing one row per CDR3 protein. The data show around 5,200 distinct CDR3 sequences, with about 50% seen just once and about 33% held by the top ten. Trimming stripped 0 bases from V and 5 bases from J, with 4 bases between. The CDR3 is 11 amino acids. The germline CDR1 and CDR2 sequences are GTSNPN and SVGIG (reference sequence). The sample's treatment: approximately nine-day PBMC culture with coronavirus spike peptide pools or control peptides (ViraFEST assay). Via ViraFEST, peptide pools expanded antigen-specific T cells before TCR sequencing.

This receptor was taken from a human donor who had recovered from COVID-19. The rearrangement joins TRBV30 to TRBJ2-5; no definite D call. Sequencing was performed on CD4+ T cells from blood, cultured in vitro. CDR3 loop: CAWSVRETQYF. The CDR3 nucleotides read TGTGCCTGGAGTGTAAGGGAGACCCAGTACTTC. Together with reference TRBV30 and TRBJ2-5, the CDR3 gives the full variable domain: SQTIHQWPATLVQPVGSPLSLECTVEGTSNPNLYWYRQAAGRGLQLLFYSVGIGQISSEVPQNLSASRPQDRQFILSSKKLLLSDSGFYLCAWSVRETQYFGPGTRLLVL.